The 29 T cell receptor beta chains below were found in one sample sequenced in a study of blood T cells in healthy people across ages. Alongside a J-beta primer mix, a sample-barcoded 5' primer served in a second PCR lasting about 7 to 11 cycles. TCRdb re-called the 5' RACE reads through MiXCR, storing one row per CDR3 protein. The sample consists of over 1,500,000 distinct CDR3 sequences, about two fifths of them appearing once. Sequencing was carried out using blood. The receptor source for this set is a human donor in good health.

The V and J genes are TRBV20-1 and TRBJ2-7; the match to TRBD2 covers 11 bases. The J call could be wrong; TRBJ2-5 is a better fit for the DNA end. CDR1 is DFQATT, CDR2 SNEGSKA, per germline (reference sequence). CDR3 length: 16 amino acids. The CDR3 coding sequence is TGCAGTGCTCCGCCAGCTAGCGGGGGGTCCCAAGAGACCCAGTACTTC. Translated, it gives CSAPPASGGSQETQYF.

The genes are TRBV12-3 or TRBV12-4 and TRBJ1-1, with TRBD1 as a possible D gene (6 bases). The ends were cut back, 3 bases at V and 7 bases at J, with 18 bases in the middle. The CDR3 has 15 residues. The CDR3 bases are TGTGCCAGCAGTTTCTGGGGGGCGTCTAAAGGTGAAGCTTTCTTT. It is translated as CASSFWGASKGEAFF.

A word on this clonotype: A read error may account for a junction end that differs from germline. As DNA, the CDR3 is TGTGCCACTAGTGATTTGGGTATGGGTGAGCAGTTCTTC. Translated, it gives CATSDLGMGEQFF. V gene TRBV24-1 combines with J gene TRBJ2-1; D ambiguous. CDR1 and CDR2 from the germline V gene are KGHDR and SFDVKD. The CDR3 is 13 amino acids.

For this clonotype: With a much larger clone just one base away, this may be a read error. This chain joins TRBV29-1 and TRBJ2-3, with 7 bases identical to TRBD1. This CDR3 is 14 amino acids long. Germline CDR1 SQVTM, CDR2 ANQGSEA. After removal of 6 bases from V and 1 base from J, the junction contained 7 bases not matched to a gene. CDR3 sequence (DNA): TGCAGCGTGAGGGGACAGTCTGGCACAGATACGCAGTATTTT. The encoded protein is CSVRGQSGTDTQYF.

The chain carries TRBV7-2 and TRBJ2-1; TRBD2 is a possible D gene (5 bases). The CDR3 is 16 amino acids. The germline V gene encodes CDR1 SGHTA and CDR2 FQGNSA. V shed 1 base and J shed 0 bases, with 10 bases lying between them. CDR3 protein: CASSLVLAFSYNEQFF. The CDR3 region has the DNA TGTGCCAGCAGCTTAGTCCTAGCCTTCTCCTACAATGAGCAGTTCTTC.

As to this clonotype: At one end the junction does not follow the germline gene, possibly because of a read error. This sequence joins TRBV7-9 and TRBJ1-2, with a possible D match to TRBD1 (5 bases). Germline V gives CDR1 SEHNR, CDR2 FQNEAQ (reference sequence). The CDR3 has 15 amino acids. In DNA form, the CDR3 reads TGTGCCAGCAGCTTAGTTGAGGGCAGGGACTATGACTACACCTTC. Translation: CASSLVEGRDYDYTF.

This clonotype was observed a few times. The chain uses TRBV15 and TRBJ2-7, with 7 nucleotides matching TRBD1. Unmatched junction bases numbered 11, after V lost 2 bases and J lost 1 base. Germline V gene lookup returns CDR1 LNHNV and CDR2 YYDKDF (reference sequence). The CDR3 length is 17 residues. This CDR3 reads CATSRRLPRQGSYEQYF. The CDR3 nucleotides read TGTGCCACCAGCAGACGACTCCCACGACAGGGATCCTACGAGCAGTACTTC.

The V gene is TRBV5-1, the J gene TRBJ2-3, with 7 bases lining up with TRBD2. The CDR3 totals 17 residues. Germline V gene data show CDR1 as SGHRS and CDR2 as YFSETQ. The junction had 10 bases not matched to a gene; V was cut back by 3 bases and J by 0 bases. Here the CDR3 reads CASSWGFGRHSTDTQYF. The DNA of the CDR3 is TGCGCCAGCAGCTGGGGCTTCGGGAGGCATAGCACAGATACGCAGTATTTT.

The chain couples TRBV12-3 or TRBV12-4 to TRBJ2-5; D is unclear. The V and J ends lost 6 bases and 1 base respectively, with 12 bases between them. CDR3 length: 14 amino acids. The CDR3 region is CASRASASQETQYF. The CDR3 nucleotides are TGTGCCAGCAGGGCTTCGGCAAGCCAAGAGACCCAGTACTTC.

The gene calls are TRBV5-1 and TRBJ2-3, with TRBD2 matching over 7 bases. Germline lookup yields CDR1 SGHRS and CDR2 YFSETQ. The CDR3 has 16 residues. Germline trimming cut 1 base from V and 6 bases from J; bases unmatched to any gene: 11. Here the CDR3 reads CASSLPLSGDRDTQYF. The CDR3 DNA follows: TGCGCCAGCAGCTTGCCCTTAAGCGGGGACCGCGATACGCAGTATTTT.

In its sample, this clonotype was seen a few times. The CDR3 is CASSLLTGKEAFF. The CDR3 nucleotides are TGTGCCAGCAGTTTATTAACAGGGAAGGAAGCTTTCTTT. V is TRBV28 and J is TRBJ1-1; tentative D call: TRBD1 (6 bases). Between the trimmed V and J ends, which lost 1 base and 8 bases, there was a span of 11 bases. Germline CDR1 is MDHEN and CDR2 is SYDVKM. The length of the CDR3 is 13 residues.

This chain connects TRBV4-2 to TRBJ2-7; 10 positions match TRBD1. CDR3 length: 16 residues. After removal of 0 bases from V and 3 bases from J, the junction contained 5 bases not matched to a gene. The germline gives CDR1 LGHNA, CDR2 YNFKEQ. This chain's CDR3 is CASSQDSTGGVYEQYF. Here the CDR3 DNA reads TGTGCCAGCAGCCAAGATTCGACAGGGGGCGTCTACGAGCAGTACTTC.

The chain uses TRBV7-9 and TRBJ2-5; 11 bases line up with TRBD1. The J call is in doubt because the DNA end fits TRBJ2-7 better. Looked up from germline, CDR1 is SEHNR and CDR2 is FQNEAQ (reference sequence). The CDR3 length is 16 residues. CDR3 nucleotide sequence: TGTGCCAGCAGCTCCCTGCCGGGACAGGGGGTTGACGAGCAGTACTTC. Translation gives CASSSLPGQGVDEQYF.

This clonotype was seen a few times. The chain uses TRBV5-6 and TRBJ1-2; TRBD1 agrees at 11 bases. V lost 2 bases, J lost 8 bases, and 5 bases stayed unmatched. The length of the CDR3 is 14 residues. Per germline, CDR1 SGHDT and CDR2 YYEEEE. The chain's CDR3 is CASSFGQGAIGYTF. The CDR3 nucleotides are TGTGCCAGCAGCTTCGGACAGGGGGCGATCGGCTACACCTTC.

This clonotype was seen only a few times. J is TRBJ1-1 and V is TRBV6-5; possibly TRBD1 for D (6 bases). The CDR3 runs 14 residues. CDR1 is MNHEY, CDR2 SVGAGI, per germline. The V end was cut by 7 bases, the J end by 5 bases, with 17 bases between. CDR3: CASTMMTGGTEAFF. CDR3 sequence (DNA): TGTGCCAGCACCATGATGACAGGCGGTACTGAAGCTTTCTTT.

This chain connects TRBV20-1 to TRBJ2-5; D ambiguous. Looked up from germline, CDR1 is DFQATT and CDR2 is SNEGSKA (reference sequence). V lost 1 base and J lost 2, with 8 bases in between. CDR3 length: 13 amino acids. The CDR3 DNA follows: TGCAGTGCTAGAGGATTTAAACAAGAGACCCAGTACTTC. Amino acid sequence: CSARGFKQETQYF.

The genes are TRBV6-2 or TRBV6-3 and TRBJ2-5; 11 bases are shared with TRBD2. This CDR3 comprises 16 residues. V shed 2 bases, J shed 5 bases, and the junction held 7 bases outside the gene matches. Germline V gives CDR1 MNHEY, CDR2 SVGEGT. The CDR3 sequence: CASSYLSGGARETQYF. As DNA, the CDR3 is TGTGCCAGCAGTTACCTTAGCGGGGGGGCCCGGGAGACCCAGTACTTC.

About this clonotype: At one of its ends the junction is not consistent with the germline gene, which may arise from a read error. CDR3 region: CVSGTDRYEQYF. The CDR3, as DNA: TGTGTCAGTGGGACAGACCGCTACGAGCAGTACTTC. J is TRBJ2-7 and V is TRBV20-1; 7 nucleotides line up with TRBD1. The CDR3 spans 12 residues. Germline values: CDR1 DFQATT, CDR2 SNEGSKA (reference sequence).

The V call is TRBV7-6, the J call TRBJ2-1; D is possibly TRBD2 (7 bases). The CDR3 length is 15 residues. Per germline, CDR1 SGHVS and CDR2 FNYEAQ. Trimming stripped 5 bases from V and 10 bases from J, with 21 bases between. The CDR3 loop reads CASSPEGGNSYEQFF. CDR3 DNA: TGTGCCAGCAGCCCCGAGGGGGGGAACTCCTACGAGCAGTTCTTC.

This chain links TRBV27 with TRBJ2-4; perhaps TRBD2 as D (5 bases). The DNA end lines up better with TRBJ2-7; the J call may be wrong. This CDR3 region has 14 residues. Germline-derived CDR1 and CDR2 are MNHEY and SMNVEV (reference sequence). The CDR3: CASRSGGEYYEQYF. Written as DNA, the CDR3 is TGTGCCAGCCGGAGTGGAGGAGAATACTACGAGCAGTACTTC.

Written as DNA, the CDR3 is TGCAGTGCCCCCCGACAGGTCCGCCGTGATGAGCAGTTCTTC. This codes for CSAPRQVRRDEQFF. The chain is built from TRBV20-1 and TRBJ2-1; possibly TRBD1 for D (6 bases). The CDR3 sequence is 14 residues long. V was pared by 6 bases and J by 8 bases, with 20 bases between. Germline CDR1 DFQATT, CDR2 SNEGSKA (reference sequence).

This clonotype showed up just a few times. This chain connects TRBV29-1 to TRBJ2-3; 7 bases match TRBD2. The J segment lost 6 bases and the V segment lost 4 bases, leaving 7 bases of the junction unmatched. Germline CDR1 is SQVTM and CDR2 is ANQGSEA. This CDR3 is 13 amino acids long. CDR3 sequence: CSVVRSGVDTQYF. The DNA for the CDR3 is TGCAGCGTTGTGCGGAGCGGGGTTGATACGCAGTATTTT.

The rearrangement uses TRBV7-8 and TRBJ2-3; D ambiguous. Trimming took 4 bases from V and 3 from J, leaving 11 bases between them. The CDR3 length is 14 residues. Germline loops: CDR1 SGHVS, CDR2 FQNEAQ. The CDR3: CASSSTRWTDTQYF. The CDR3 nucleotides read TGTGCCAGCAGCTCCACCCGGTGGACAGATACGCAGTATTTT.

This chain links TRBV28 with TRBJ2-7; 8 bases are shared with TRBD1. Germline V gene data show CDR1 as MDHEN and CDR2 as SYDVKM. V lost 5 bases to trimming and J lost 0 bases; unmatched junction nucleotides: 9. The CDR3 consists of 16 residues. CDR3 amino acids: CASSPPPQGASYEQYF. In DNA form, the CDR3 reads TGTGCCAGCAGTCCGCCGCCCCAGGGGGCCTCCTACGAGCAGTACTTC.

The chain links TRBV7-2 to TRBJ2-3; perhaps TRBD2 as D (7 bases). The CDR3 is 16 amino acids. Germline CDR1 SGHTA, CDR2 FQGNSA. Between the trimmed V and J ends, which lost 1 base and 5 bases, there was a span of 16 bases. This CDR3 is CASSLDTRGARDTQYF. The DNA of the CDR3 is TGTGCCAGCAGCTTAGATACTCGGGGGGCACGAGATACGCAGTATTTT.

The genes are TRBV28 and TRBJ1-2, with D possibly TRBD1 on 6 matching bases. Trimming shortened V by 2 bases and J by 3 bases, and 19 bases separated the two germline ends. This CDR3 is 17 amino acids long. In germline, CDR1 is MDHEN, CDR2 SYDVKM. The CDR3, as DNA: TGTGCCAGCAGTTTAGGACAGTATATAGAGTTAGACTATGGCTACACCTTC. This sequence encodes CASSLGQYIELDYGYTF.

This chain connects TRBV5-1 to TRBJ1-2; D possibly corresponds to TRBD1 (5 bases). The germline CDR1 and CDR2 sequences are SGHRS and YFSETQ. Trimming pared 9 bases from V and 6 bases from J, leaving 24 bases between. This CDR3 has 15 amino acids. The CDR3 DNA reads TGCGCCACCTCCGACGGCCGGCGCCAGGGCGATGGCTACACCTTC. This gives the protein CATSDGRRQGDGYTF.

The CDR3 protein is CASSERGTDVSYNEQFF. CDR3 coding DNA: TGTGCCAGCAGTGAAAGGGGAACGGACGTCTCCTACAATGAGCAGTTCTTC. This chain links TRBV2 with TRBJ2-1; D perhaps matches TRBD1 (5 bases). Trimming pared 2 bases from V and 0 bases from J, leaving 14 bases between. The CDR3 is 17 residues long. CDR1 is SNHLY and CDR2 is FYNNEI in the germline V gene.

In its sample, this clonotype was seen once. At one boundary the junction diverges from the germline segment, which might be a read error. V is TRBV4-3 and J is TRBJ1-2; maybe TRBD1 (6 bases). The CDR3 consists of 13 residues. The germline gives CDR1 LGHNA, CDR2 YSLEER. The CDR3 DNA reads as TGCGCCAGCAGTCCTTACCGGGGGCAAGGCTGCACCTTC. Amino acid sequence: CASSPYRGQGCTF.